This passage covers 28 T cell receptor beta chains from one sample sequenced in a study of blood T cell repertoires in COVID-19. TCRdb's table, derived via immunoSEQ multiplex PCR, lists solely in-frame clones and lacks some. The sample yields approximately 280,000 clones, about 88% seen once. The sequencing sample was made of peripheral blood. The receptors were sampled from a human donor with COVID-19, enrolled during active disease. The donor label of this sample is uncertain.

V is TRBV1 and J is TRBJ2-1; TRBD2, as called in the table, went unchecked against the DNA. TRBV1 is labeled a pseudogene. This CDR3 has 17 residues. In DNA form, the CDR3 reads TGCACCAGAATCAGGACTAGCGCAGCTAAGTCCTACAATGAGCAGTTCTTC. Translating it yields CTRIRTSAAKSYNEQFF.

This chain's CDR3 is CAWSVYSPGSSYNEQFF. CDR3 sequence (DNA): TGTGCCTGGAGTGTTTATTCTCCGGGGAGCTCCTACAATGAGCAGTTCTTC. The genes are TRBV30 and TRBJ2-1; tentatively, D is TRBD2 (5 bases). In germline, CDR1 is GTSNPN, CDR2 SVGIG (reference sequence). The CDR3 covers 17 residues. The V gene lost 0 bases and the J gene lost 0 bases, with 15 bases spanning the gap.

The chain links TRBV7-2 to TRBJ2-7; maybe TRBD2 (6 bases). Per the germline V gene, CDR1 is SGHTA and CDR2 is FQGNSA. CDR3 length equals 16 residues. V lost 6 bases and J lost 0, with 18 bases in between. The CDR3 loop is CASSISSSESSYEQYF. CDR3 DNA: TGTGCCAGCAGTATATCCTCTAGCGAGAGCTCCTACGAGCAGTACTTC. Based on the CDR3 plus reference TRBV7-2 and TRBJ2-7, the full variable domain is GAGVSQSPSNKVTEKGKDVELRCDPISGHTALYWYRQSLGQGLEFLIYFQGNSAPDKSGLPSDRFSAERTGGSVSTLTIQRTQQEDSAVYLCASSISSSESSYEQYFGPGTRLTVT.

The chain joins TRBV28 to TRBJ2-4; D possibly corresponds to TRBD2 (5 bases). V was clipped by 6 bases and J by 2 bases, with 11 bases between them. Germline V gene data show CDR1 as MDHEN and CDR2 as SYDVKM. CDR3 length: 14 residues. The CDR3 sequence is CASREGWPKNIQYF. The CDR3 DNA sequence: TGTGCCAGCAGAGAGGGTTGGCCCAAAAACATTCAGTACTTC.

The rearrangement links TRBV6-4 to TRBJ2-1; no clear D. V was shortened by 4 bases and J by 3 bases, with 13 bases between the two germline ends. This CDR3 has 15 residues. Germline CDR1 reads MRHNA; CDR2 reads SNTAGT. CDR3 residues: CASSVAFLGYNEQFF. In DNA, the CDR3 is TGTGCCAGCAGTGTGGCTTTTCTTGGCTACAATGAGCAGTTCTTC.

The CDR3 DNA is TGCGCCAGCAGCCCACCCGGGACAGGGGTCACCGGGGAGCTGTTTTTT. Amino acids: CASSPPGTGVTGELFF. J is TRBJ2-2 and V is TRBV5-1, with 10 positions matching TRBD1. There are 16 residues in the CDR3. Germline CDR1 reads SGHRS; CDR2 reads YFSETQ. The V and J ends lost 4 bases and 4 bases, in that order; junction bases with no gene match: 7.

In nucleotides, the CDR3 is TGTGCCAGCAGTCTGACAGGCCGGGAGCTGTTTTTT. It yields the protein CASSLTGRELFF. The chain has TRBV28 and TRBJ2-2, with a tentative D call TRBD1 (6 bases). The V gene's germline CDR1 is MDHEN and CDR2 SYDVKM. V lost 5 bases, J lost 9 bases, and 10 bases lay in between. The CDR3 length is 12 residues.

The rearrangement uses TRBV7-6 and TRBJ2-5, with 12 bases lining up with TRBD2. CDR3 length equals 16 residues. Trimming removed 4 bases from V and 5 bases from J; junction bases left unmatched: 8. Germline V gene sequence: CDR1 SGHVS, CDR2 FNYEAQ. The DNA for the CDR3 is TGTGCCAGCAGCTCCGACGGACTAGCGGGATCTGAGACCCAGTACTTC. This encodes CASSSDGLAGSETQYF.

The CDR3: CACSSGNTIYF. As DNA, the CDR3 is TGTGCCTGCAGTTCGGGAAACACCATATATTTT. The chain employs TRBV30 and TRBJ1-3, with no clear D. The V and J ends lost 6 bases and 4 bases respectively, with 7 bases between them. This CDR3 has 11 residues. CDR1 GTSNPN and CDR2 SVGIG come from the germline V gene (reference sequence).

This chain links TRBV6-5 with TRBJ2-1; 10 nucleotides match TRBD2. The germline V gene has CDR1 MNHEY and CDR2 SVGAGI. After removal of 6 bases from V and 7 bases from J, the junction contained 9 bases not matched to a gene. The length of the CDR3 is 15 residues. CDR3 sequence: CASRDPSGSTNEQFF. CDR3 coding DNA: TGTGCCAGCAGGGACCCTAGCGGGAGTACAAATGAGCAGTTCTTC.

This clone was recorded a few times. The chain joins TRBV19 to TRBJ2-6; 8 bases fit TRBD2. The germline CDR1 and CDR2 sequences are LNHDA and SQIVND (reference sequence). This CDR3 comprises 18 residues. After removal of 5 bases from V and 2 bases from J, the junction contained 11 bases not matched to a gene. The CDR3, as DNA: TGTGCCAGTAGTTGGGGGGGACTAGGGAACCCTGGGGCCAACGTCCTGACTTTC. As protein: CASSWGGLGNPGANVLTF.

The chain links TRBV27 to TRBJ1-5; D remains ambiguous. Germline values: CDR1 MNHEY, CDR2 SMNVEV (reference sequence). Trimming left V 2 bases short and J 3 bases short, with 8 bases between. There are 14 residues in the CDR3. The CDR3 DNA reads as TGTGCCAGCAGTTTAACGCCTATCAATCAGCCCCAGCATTTT. This gives the protein CASSLTPINQPQHF.

This chain uses TRBV7-2 with TRBJ2-7, with 7 bases fitting TRBD2. This CDR3 comprises 15 residues. The germline CDR1 and CDR2 sequences are SGHTA and FQGNSA. Losses at the gene ends were 5 bases for V and 2 bases for J; bases not matched to a gene: 9. The CDR3 DNA follows: TGTGCCAGCAGCCCAGTAGCGGGTCGGGCCTACGAGCAGTACTTC. This gives the protein CASSPVAGRAYEQYF.

This chain links TRBV9 with TRBJ2-1; 15 bases are a match to TRBD2. Germline CDR1 is SGDLS and CDR2 is YYNGEE. This CDR3 contains 17 residues. V lost 0 bases to trimming and J lost 4 bases; unmatched junction nucleotides: 2. CDR3 loop: CASSVGGLAGGYNEQFF. In DNA, the CDR3 is TGTGCCAGCAGCGTAGGCGGACTAGCGGGAGGGTACAATGAGCAGTTCTTC.

The genes are TRBV12-3 or TRBV12-4 and TRBJ2-1; D is unclear. V lost 6 bases to trimming and J lost 10 bases, with 16 bases between them. The CDR3 spans 13 residues. Written as DNA, the CDR3 is TGTGCCAGCAGCCCTAAAGCACAGAGCGAGCAGTTCTTC. This translates into CASSPKAQSEQFF.

The genes are TRBV5-1 and TRBJ2-2; 8 nucleotides line up with TRBD1. CDR3 size: 16 residues. The trim removed 2 bases at V and 4 bases at J, leaving 7 bases unmatched. Germline V gene sequence: CDR1 SGHRS, CDR2 YFSETQ. This CDR3 is CASSFGTGAGTGELFF. The CDR3 DNA reads TGCGCCAGCAGCTTCGGGACAGGCGCGGGCACCGGGGAGCTGTTTTTT.

The chain links TRBV20-1 to TRBJ2-1; D is undetermined. Trimming stripped 3 bases from V and 2 bases from J, with 14 bases between. Germline V CDR1 and CDR2: DFQATT, SNEGSKA (reference sequence). The CDR3 is made up of 15 amino acids. CDR3 in amino acids: CSASPSRGAYNEQFF. CDR3 coding DNA: TGCAGTGCTAGTCCCTCCCGAGGTGCCTACAATGAGCAGTTCTTC.

In DNA form, the CDR3 reads TGTGCCAGTAGTGGGGGCCCCGGCGGGCTAATCGGGGATCAGCCCCAGCATTTT. Amino acids: CASSGGPGGLIGDQPQHF. V usage is TRBV19 and J usage is TRBJ1-5; a weak D match, TRBD1 (6 bases). The CDR3 is 18 residues long. Trimming pared 5 bases from V and 5 bases from J, leaving 25 bases between. Germline V gives CDR1 LNHDA, CDR2 SQIVND (reference sequence).

This clone was recorded a few times. The J gene is TRBJ1-1, the V gene TRBV6-5; 9 bases match TRBD1. With V trimmed by 0 bases and J by 3 bases, 2 bases remained unmatched. Looked up from germline, CDR1 is MNHEY and CDR2 is SVGAGI. CDR3 length: 15 amino acids. The CDR3 DNA sequence: TGTGCCAGCAGTTACTCGACAGGGGGTCACACTGAAGCTTTCTTT. It specifies CASSYSTGGHTEAFF.

The chain has TRBV6-1 and TRBJ1-3; maybe TRBD1 (6 bases). The CDR3 spans 17 residues. Germline V gene lookup returns CDR1 MNHNS and CDR2 SASEGT. Trimming removed 3 bases at V and 2 bases at J, with 17 bases between. CDR3 protein: CASSDPRTERTGNTIYF. DNA of the CDR3: TGTGCCAGCAGTGATCCCCGGACAGAAAGAACTGGAAACACCATATATTTT.

The V and J genes are TRBV28 and TRBJ2-7, with 12 positions matching TRBD1. V lost 7 bases and J lost 6; bases outside the gene matches: 16. Looked up from germline, CDR1 is MDHEN and CDR2 is SYDVKM. There are 17 residues in the CDR3. CDR3 sequence reads: CASTVPGQGARFAEQYF. The CDR3 bases are TGTGCCAGCACCGTCCCGGGACAGGGGGCGAGGTTTGCCGAGCAGTACTTC.

Only a few counts were recorded for this clone. CDR3 DNA: TGTGCCAGCAGCGCGGGACCCTATGGCTACACCTTC. Translated, it gives CASSAGPYGYTF. The genes are TRBV7-2 and TRBJ1-2; tentatively, D is TRBD1 (5 bases). This CDR3 is built from 12 residues. Germline loops: CDR1 SGHTA, CDR2 FQGNSA. Between the trimmed V and J ends, which lost 5 bases and 4 bases, there was a span of 8 bases.

The V and J genes are TRBV28 and TRBJ2-7; 8 bases are shared with TRBD2. This CDR3 is 14 amino acids long. Germline-derived CDR1 and CDR2 are MDHEN and SYDVKM. The ends lost 6 bases at V and 6 bases at J; junction bases unmatched: 10. The CDR3 coding sequence is TGTGCCAGCAGAGCACAAGCGGGAGCCTCCGAGCAGTACTTC. As protein: CASRAQAGASEQYF. Full variable domain (outside the CDR3, taken from reference TRBV28 and TRBJ2-7): DVKVTQSSRYLVKRTGEKVFLECVQDMDHENMFWYRQDPGLGLRLIYFSYDVKMKEKGDIPEGYSVSREKKERFSLILESASTNQTSMYLCASRAQAGASEQYFGPGTRLTVT.

V is TRBV28 and J is TRBJ1-2, with 10 bases identical to TRBD1. The V segment lost 4 bases and the J segment 4 bases; nucleotides outside the gene matches: 3. CDR1 is MDHEN, CDR2 SYDVKM, per germline. The CDR3 covers 14 residues. The CDR3 region has the DNA TGTGCCAGCAGTTCCAGGACAGGGGGCTATGGCTACACCTTC. Residues: CASSSRTGGYGYTF.

CDR3 residues: CASSSGDRAGNEQFF. The CDR3 region has the DNA TGTGCCAGCAGCTCGGGGGACAGGGCCGGGAATGAGCAGTTCTTC. J is TRBJ2-1 and V is TRBV5-8, with 9 bases identical to TRBD1. J lost 7 bases, V lost 3 bases, and 8 bases had no gene match. This CDR3 spans 15 amino acids. CDR1 is SGHTS and CDR2 is YDEGEE in the germline V gene.

The chain combines TRBV9 with TRBJ2-1; D is possibly TRBD2 (6 bases). This CDR3 contains 18 residues. Germline assignment: CDR1 SGDLS and CDR2 YYNGEE. The ends were cut back, 5 bases at V and 0 bases at J, with 21 bases in the middle. CDR3 residues: CASRDPGSGTTSYNEQFF. DNA for the CDR3: TGTGCCAGCAGAGATCCTGGTAGCGGCACAACCTCCTACAATGAGCAGTTCTTC. Together with reference TRBV9 and TRBJ2-1, the CDR3 gives the full variable domain: DSGVTQTPKHLITATGQRVTLRCSPRSGDLSVYWYQQSLDQGLQFLIQYYNGEERAKGNILERFSAQQFPDLHSELNLSSLELGDSALYFCASRDPGSGTTSYNEQFFGPGTRLTVL.

The rearrangement uses TRBV5-8 and TRBJ1-4; the match to TRBD1 covers 10 bases. The CDR3 loop spans 15 amino acids. Germline V gives CDR1 SGHTS, CDR2 YDEGEE. Trimming cost V 4 bases and J 6 bases; bases outside gene matches: 6. DNA for the CDR3: TGTGCCAGCAGCGTCTCGACAGGGGGCCATGAAAAACTGTTTTTT. The encoded protein is CASSVSTGGHEKLFF.

The chain recombines TRBV5-1 with TRBJ2-5; D is possibly TRBD2 (6 bases). The CDR3 has 13 amino acids. CDR1 is SGHRS, CDR2 YFSETQ, per germline. Trimming took off 1 base at V and 4 bases at J, with 8 bases between the two ends. The CDR3, as DNA: TGCGCCAGCAGCTTGTTACTAGCAGAGACCCAGTACTTC. This codes for CASSLLLAETQYF.